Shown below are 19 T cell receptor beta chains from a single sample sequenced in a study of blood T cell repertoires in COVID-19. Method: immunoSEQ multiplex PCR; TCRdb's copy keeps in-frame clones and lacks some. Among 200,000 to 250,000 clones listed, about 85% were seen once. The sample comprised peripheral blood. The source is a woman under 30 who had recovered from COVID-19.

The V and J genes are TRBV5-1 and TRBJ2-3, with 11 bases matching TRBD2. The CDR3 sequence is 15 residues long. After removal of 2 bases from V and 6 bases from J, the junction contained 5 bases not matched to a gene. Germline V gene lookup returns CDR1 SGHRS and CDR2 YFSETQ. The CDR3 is CASSFSGRALDTQYF. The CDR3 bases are TGCGCCAGCAGCTTTAGCGGGAGGGCCTTGGATACGCAGTATTTT.

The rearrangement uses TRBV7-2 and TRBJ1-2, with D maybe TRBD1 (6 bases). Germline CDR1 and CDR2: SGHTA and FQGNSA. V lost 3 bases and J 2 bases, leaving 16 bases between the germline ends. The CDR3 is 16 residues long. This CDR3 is CASSFAPGQGNYGYTF. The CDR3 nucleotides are TGTGCCAGCAGCTTCGCACCAGGTCAGGGGAACTATGGCTACACCTTC.

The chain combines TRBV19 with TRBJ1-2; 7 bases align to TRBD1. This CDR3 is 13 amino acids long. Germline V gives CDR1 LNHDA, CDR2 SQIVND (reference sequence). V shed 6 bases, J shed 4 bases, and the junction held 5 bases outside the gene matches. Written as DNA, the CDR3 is TGTGCCAGTAGCGAGGGACAGACCTATGGCTACACCTTC. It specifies CASSEGQTYGYTF.

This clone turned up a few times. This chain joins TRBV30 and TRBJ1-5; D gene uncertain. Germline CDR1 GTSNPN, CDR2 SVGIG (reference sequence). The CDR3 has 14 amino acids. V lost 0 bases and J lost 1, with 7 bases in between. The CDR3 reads CAWSVFESNQPQHF. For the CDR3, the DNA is TGTGCCTGGAGTGTGTTTGAGAGCAATCAGCCCCAGCATTTT.

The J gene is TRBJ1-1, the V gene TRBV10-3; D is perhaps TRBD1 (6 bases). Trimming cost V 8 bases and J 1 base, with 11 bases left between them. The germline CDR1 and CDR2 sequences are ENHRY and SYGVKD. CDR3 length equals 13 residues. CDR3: CAISLDRNTEAFF. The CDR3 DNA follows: TGTGCCATCTCCCTGGACAGGAACACTGAAGCTTTCTTT.

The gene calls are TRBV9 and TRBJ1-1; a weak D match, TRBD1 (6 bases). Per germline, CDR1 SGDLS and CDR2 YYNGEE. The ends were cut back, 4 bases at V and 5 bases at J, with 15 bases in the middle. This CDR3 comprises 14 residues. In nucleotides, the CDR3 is TGTGCCAGCAGCTATTCGTCTCAGGGGACTGAAGCTTTCTTT. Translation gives CASSYSSQGTEAFF. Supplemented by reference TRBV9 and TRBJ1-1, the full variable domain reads DSGVTQTPKHLITATGQRVTLRCSPRSGDLSVYWYQQSLDQGLQFLIQYYNGEERAKGNILERFSAQQFPDLHSELNLSSLELGDSALYFCASSYSSQGTEAFFGQGTRLTVV.

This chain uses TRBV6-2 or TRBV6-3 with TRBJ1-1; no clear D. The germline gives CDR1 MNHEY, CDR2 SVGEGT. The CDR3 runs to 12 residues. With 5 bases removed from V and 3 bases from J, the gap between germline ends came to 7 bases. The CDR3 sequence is CASSGRDTEAFF. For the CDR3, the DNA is TGTGCCAGCAGTGGGAGGGACACTGAAGCTTTCTTT.

CDR3: CASSFMADTEAFF. Here the CDR3 DNA reads TGCGCCAGCAGCTTTATGGCGGACACTGAAGCTTTCTTT. The chain uses TRBV5-1 and TRBJ1-1; D gene ambiguous. Germline-derived CDR1 and CDR2 are SGHRS and YFSETQ. The CDR3 has 13 amino acids. Trimming stripped 2 bases from V and 3 bases from J, with 8 bases between.

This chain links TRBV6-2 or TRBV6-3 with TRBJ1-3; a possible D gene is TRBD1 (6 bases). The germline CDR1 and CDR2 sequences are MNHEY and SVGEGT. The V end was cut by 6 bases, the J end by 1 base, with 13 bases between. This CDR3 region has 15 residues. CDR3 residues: CASSGQPLSGNTIYF. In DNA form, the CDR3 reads TGTGCCAGCAGCGGACAGCCGTTATCTGGAAACACCATATATTTT.

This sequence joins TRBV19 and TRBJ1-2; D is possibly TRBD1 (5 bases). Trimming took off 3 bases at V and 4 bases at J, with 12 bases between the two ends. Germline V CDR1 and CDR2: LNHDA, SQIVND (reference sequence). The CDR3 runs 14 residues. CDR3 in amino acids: CASSMADKPYGYTF. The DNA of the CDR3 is TGTGCCAGTAGTATGGCGGACAAGCCCTATGGCTACACCTTC.

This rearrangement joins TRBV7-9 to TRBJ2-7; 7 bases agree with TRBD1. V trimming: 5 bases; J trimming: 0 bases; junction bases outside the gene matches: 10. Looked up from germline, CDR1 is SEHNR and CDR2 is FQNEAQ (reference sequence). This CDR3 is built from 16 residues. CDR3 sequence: CASSQNTGTDSYEQYF. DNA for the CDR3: TGTGCCAGCAGCCAAAACACCGGGACAGACTCCTACGAGCAGTACTTC.

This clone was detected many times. The CDR3 coding sequence is TGTGCCAGCAGTTACGATTCGGCTGGGGCCAACGTCCTGACTTTC. Residues: CASSYDSAGANVLTF. The J gene is TRBJ2-6, the V gene TRBV6-2 or TRBV6-3; D uncertain. The germline V gene has CDR1 MNHEY and CDR2 SVGEGT. The length of the CDR3 is 15 residues. V was shortened by 2 bases and J by 2 bases, with 7 bases between the two germline ends.

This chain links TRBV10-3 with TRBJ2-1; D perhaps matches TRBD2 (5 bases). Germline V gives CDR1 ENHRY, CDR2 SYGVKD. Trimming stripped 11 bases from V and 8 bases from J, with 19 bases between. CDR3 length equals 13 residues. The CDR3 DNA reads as TGTGCCGTCGGCGAGGGTGGAGTTTATGAGCAGTTCTTC. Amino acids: CAVGEGGVYEQFF.

The CDR3 coding sequence is TGTGCCAGCAAGGAGCAAACATCGGACTCCTACGAGCAGTACTTC. This gives the protein CASKEQTSDSYEQYF. This chain links TRBV6-5 with TRBJ2-7; no clear D gene. Trimming left V 7 bases short and J 0 bases short, with 16 bases between. The CDR3 is made up of 15 amino acids. Per germline, CDR1 MNHEY and CDR2 SVGAGI.

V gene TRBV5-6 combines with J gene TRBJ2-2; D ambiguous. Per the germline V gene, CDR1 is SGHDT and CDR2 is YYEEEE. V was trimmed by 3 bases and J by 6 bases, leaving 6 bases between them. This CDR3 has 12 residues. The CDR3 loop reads CASSYGPGELFF. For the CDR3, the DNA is TGTGCCAGCAGCTATGGGCCCGGGGAGCTGTTTTTT. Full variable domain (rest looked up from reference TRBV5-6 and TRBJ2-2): DAGVTQSPTHLIKTRGQQVTLRCSPKSGHDTVSWYQQALGQGPQFIFQYYEEEERQRGNFPDRFSGHQFPNYSSELNVNALLLGDSALYLCASSYGPGELFFGEGSRLTVL.

CDR3 protein: CASSLGGRHTEAFF. As DNA, the CDR3 is TGTGCCAGCAGCTTAGGAGGGAGACACACTGAAGCTTTCTTT. The rearrangement links TRBV7-2 to TRBJ1-1; D not certain. The CDR3 runs 14 residues. Trimming took 1 base from V and 3 from J, leaving 9 bases between them. The germline V gene has CDR1 SGHTA and CDR2 FQGNSA.

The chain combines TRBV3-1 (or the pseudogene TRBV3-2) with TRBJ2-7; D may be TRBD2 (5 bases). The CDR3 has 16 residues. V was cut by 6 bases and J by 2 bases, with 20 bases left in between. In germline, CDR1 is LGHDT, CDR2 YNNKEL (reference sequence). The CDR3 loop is CASSPGGEALPYEQYF. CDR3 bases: TGTGCCAGCAGTCCCGGAGGAGAGGCGCTTCCCTACGAGCAGTACTTC.

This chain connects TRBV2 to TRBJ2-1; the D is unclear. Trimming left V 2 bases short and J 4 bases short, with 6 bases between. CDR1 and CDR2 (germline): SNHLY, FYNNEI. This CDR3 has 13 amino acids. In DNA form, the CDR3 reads TGTGCCAGCAGTGAAAGCAGGTACAATGAGCAGTTCTTC. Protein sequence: CASSESRYNEQFF.

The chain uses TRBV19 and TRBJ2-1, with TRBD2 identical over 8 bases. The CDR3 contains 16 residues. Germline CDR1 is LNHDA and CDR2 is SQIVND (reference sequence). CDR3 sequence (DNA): TGTCGTGGGGGGACTAGTCCTTTTTGCTCCTACAATGAGCAGTTCTTC. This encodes CRGGTSPFCSYNEQFF.